A selection of T cell receptor beta chains follows, all from one sample in a study of siplizumab effects on memory and regulatory T cells. Libraries were prepared by immunoSEQ multiplex PCR; TCRdb keeps only in-frame clonotypes and omits some of them. The data contain some 100,000 clones, just over 90% of them singletons. The sample was non-Treg CD4+ T cells sorted from blood. These receptors came from a human donor in good health. Both conserved end residues are part of each CDR3. The order of the fields is J gene, V gene, CDR3 protein.

TRBJ2-5 | TRBV7-9 | CASSHRDLRQETQYF
TRBJ2-5 | TRBV7-2 | CASSEGPPQETQYF
TRBJ2-2 | TRBV7-3 | CASSLLSGTGTGELFF
TRBJ2-3 | TRBV29-1 | CSVEDGGFDTDTQYF
TRBJ2-2 | TRBV18 | CASSPDRVAGELFF
TRBJ2-5 | TRBV2 | CASTGLAGGPQETQYF
TRBJ2-1 | TRBV4-3 | CASSWKGGTVDNGREQFF
TRBJ1-4 | TRBV4-2 | CASSQELSTNEKLFF
TRBJ1-2 | TRBV19 | CASSIQGNYGYTF
TRBJ1-3 | TRBV6-6 | CASAKEGAGNTIYF
TRBJ1-2 | TRBV6-6 | CASSSLRSVYTF
TRBJ1-2 | TRBV28 | CASSPGTDSFYGYTF
TRBJ2-3 | TRBV27 | CASSFWGGDSDTQYF
TRBJ2-1 | TRBV27 | CASSLGSSYNEQFF
TRBJ2-5 | TRBV5-6 | CASSQRTSGGRRQETQYF
TRBJ2-3 | TRBV7-9 | CASNPSTDTQYF
TRBJ2-1 | TRBV10-3 | CASKGLGGIYNEQFF
TRBJ2-1 | TRBV18 | CASSPLAGGLNNEQFF
TRBJ1-3 | TRBV12-5 | CASGLVSLGLLGNTIYF
TRBJ2-5 | TRBV5-1 | CASTGGDAVQETQYF